The source of this T cell receptor beta chain is a study of Ad26.COV2.S vaccination and SARS-CoV-2 variants (dated by TCRdb to about 2021). Looking at the study overall: Donors in the vaccine arm were drawn from COV1001, a phase I-IIa trial of Ad26.COV2.S in healthy adults that was multicentre, randomized, double-blind and placebo-controlled. Trial participants were randomized into five groups of five, in which low-dose or high-dose Ad26.COV2.S was given once or twice, or placebo was given on both occasions. The TCR-sequenced set comprised about 32 samples: some 19 Ad26.COV2.S vaccine recipients, 5 placebo recipients and 8 SARS-CoV-2 convalescent individuals. Sequencing of the TCRbeta repertoire served to evaluate the specificity and breadth of SARS-CoV-2-reactive T cell receptors following Ad26.COV2.S vaccination. Dosing of Ad26.COV2.S was intramuscular, at either 5x10^10 or 1x10^11 viral particles, delivered as one shot or as two shots spaced 56 days apart. Investigators did not know the trial group allocation while performing experiments and assessing outcomes. Results the study describes overall, beyond this receptor: Spike-specific TCR breadth was higher in Ad26.COV2.S recipients than in placebo recipients (P = 0.0014). The authors noted that the TCR breadth and depth analyses may have underestimated total T cell responses. Vaccine and placebo recipients had comparable non-spike TCR breadth, which fits with the vaccine containing only spike. After vaccination, spike-specific CD8+ and CD4+ T cell responses were reported to show substantial breadth. The study was not powered for comparison of responses between vaccine doses or regimens.

At the junction V is shortened by 0 bases and J by 7 bases; bases outside the gene matches: 8. From the cysteine up to the phenylalanine, the CDR3 has a length of 15 residues. This entry keeps only the CDR3 DNA: 45 bases, framed from base 1. CDR1 and CDR2 are drawn from the germline V gene (reference sequence): MNHEY, SMNVEV. Sample treatment or condition, as interpreted from the label and publication: around 19 received Ad26.COV2.S at low or high dose, single or two shots; a few received placebo; per-sample allocation not given. For vaccine and placebo recipients, repertoires were sequenced using samples collected on day 63 after the first injection. Between 29 July and 7 August 2020, Cohort 1b enrolled about 27 adults aged 18-55 years at one site in Boston, USA. Ad26.COV2.S consisted of a replication-incompetent adenovirus type 26 vector by which a prefusion-stabilized SARS-CoV-2 spike protein from the original Wuhan strain was expressed.

The immunoSEQ Assay was the method used to sequence TCRbeta CDR3 regions. After extraction, genomic DNA underwent amplification by bias-controlled multiplex PCR, followed by high-throughput sequencing. The source study handled its data this way. To quantify the absolute abundance of each unique TCRbeta CDR3 region, sequences were collapsed and filtered. T cell fraction was estimated by normalization of TCRbeta template counts to usable DNA, with usable DNA being measured through amplification of reference genes present in all nucleated cells. Repertoire TCRs were annotated as SARS-CoV-2-specific by exact matching of V gene, CDR3 amino acid sequence and J gene to a known reactive TCR set. The reference SARS-CoV-2 TCR set was obtained from MIRA and was filtered for enrichment in COVID-19-positive ImmuneCODE repertoires, whereby public or cross-reactive TCRs were removed. Based on the MIRA antigens, annotated TCRs were further analysed at the level of specific ORF or position within ORF. Depth was the summed frequency of annotated unique rearrangements, while breadth was defined as annotated unique rearrangements over total unique productive rearrangements. TCR breadth was compared between groups using two-sided Wilcoxon rank-sum tests. In TCRdb, the immuneACCESS table is reduced to in-frame sequences with V and J assigned. These tables do not hold every clone; where another copy was compared, an unresolved V gene accounts for under half, and the others remain unexplained. D and trimming were read from the DNA, whereas the V and J calls and clone size are those reported in that table. Present in this sample are 440,000 or so clones, less than 95% of which were seen just once. The ten most abundant clones make up about 4.5% of the sample.

As to this clone: Its antigen has not been determined. Base-call qualities are not available, and no considerably larger clone is one nucleotide away.

The source of this sequence is a person aged 18 to 59 who received the Ad26.COV2.S COVID-19 vaccine or a placebo. Recombination linked TRBV27 to TRBJ2-7, with TRBD1 identical over 8 junction bases. This specimen consisted of peripheral blood, obtained in a trial of Ad26.COV2.S vaccine versus placebo. CDR3 protein: CASSLSLQGEGEQYF. The bases are TGTGCCAGCAGTTTATCACTACAGGGGGAAGGGGAGCAGTACTTC.